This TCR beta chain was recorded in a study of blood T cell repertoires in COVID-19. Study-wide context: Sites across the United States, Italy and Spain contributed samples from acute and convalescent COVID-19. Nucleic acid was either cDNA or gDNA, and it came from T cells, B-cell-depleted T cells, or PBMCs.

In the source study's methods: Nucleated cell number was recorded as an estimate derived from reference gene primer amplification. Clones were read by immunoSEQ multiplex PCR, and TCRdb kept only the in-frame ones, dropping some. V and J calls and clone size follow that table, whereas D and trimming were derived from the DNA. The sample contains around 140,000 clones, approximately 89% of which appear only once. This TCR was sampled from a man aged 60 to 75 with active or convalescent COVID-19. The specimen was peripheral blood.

The CDR3 protein is CASSADWVREQYF. Written as DNA, the CDR3 is TGTGCCAGCAGCGCGGACTGGGTGCGTGAGCAGTACTTC. The chain links TRBV2 to TRBJ2-7; D is possibly TRBD2 (5 bases). The CDR3 consists of 13 residues. Per the germline V gene, CDR1 is SNHLY and CDR2 is FYNNEI. V was shortened by 6 bases and J by 7 bases, with 16 bases between the two germline ends.